The clone carrying this TCR beta chain turned up a few times. The antigen is undetermined. This sample is drawn from a study of cytomegalovirus exposure and HLA in healthy donors. At the level of the study: Some 85 million unique TCRs, all from HLA-typed donors, were included in an early release of the data. Study findings and constraints: Most TCR sequences were rare, but some public TCRs occurred in many donors. HLA alleles showed associations with about 17,000 TCR beta sequences in a later analysis, at a 0.05 false discovery rate.

Germline CDR1 reads GTSNPN; CDR2 reads SVGIG (reference sequence). V shed 2 bases and J 7 bases; nucleotides not matched to a gene: 4. The CDR3 runs 14 residues. PCR involved 60 Vbeta and 13 Jbeta primers. The assay was immunoSEQ multiplex PCR, and TCRdb's table has in-frame clones only and misses some. Among about 190,000 clones listed, roughly 79% were seen once. In nominal health when sampled, donors likely had unrecorded immune exposures nonetheless. The V gene is TRBV30, the J gene TRBJ1-6; TRBD1 matches at 8 bases. Sequencing was performed on PBMCs. The source is a woman aged 18-29 years in good health and CMV-seronegative. The CDR3 DNA is TGTGCCTGGAGTAACAGGGGGAGAAATTCACCCCTCCACTTT. This encodes CAWSNRGRNSPLHF.